This T cell receptor (beta chain) was sequenced during a study of control samples from healthy donors and cancer patients. Data came from immunoSEQ multiplex PCR; TCRdb stores just in-frame clones and leaves some out. The sample includes 120,000 to 150,000 clones, more than 85% of them seen just once. V was cut by 2 bases and J by 6 bases, with 11 bases left in between. The CDR3 has 13 amino acids. The germline gives CDR1 MNHEY, CDR2 SMNVEV (reference sequence). The chain combines TRBV27 with TRBJ2-7, with D possibly being TRBD1 or TRBD2 (5 bases each). Sequenced sample: blood. The origin of this receptor is a man aged 30 to 45 in good health. This CDR3 is CASSLGGIGEQYF. CDR3 bases: TGTGCCAGCAGTTTAGGGGGAATCGGCGAGCAGTACTTC.